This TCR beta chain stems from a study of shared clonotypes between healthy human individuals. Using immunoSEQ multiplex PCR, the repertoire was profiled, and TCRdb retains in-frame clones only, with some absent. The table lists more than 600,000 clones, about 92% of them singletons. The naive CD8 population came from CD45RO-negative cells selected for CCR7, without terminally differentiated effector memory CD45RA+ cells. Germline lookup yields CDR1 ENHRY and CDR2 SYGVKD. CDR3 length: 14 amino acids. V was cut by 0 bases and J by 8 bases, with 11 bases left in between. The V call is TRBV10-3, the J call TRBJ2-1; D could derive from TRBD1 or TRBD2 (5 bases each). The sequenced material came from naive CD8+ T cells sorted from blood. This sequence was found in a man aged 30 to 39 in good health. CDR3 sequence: CAISESRGRDEQFF. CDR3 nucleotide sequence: TGTGCCATCAGTGAGTCGAGGGGACGTGATGAGCAGTTCTTC.